Here is one TCR beta chain with its context. Its antigen remains unknown. Using a J-beta primer mix together with a sample-barcoded 5' primer, a second PCR was run for roughly 6 to 11 cycles. Every cDNA was tagged by a template-switch adaptor with 12 random nucleotides. TCRdb ran MiXCR on the 5' RACE reads and lists one entry per CDR3 protein. The data hold about 1.4 million distinct CDR3 sequences, with roughly 59% observed a single time. The data stem from a study of blood T cells in healthy people across ages. General observations from the study: Researchers deemed the diversity estimates from one million T cells underestimates.

The specimen was blood. The receptor was derived from a man aged 18 to 29 in good health.

The CDR3, as DNA: TGTGCCAGCAGCTCGGAGAGACAGGCGGGCAATGAGCAGTTCTTC. This translates into CASSSERQAGNEQFF. V and J are TRBV11-2 and TRBJ2-1, with D possibly being TRBD1 (6 bases). The V end lost 4 bases, the J end lost 6 bases, and 16 bases lay between the germline ends. CDR3 size: 15 residues. The germline V gene encodes CDR1 SGHAT and CDR2 FQNNGV.